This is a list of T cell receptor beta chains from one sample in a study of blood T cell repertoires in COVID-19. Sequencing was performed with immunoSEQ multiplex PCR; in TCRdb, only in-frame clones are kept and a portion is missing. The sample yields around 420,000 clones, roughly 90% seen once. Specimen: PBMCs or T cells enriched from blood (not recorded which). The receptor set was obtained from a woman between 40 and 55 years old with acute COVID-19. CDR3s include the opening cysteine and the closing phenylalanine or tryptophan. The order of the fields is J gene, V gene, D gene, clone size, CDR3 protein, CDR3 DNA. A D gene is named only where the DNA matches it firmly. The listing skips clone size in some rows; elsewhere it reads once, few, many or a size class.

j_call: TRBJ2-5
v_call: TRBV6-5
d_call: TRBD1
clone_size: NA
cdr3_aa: CASRETGVETQYF
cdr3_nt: TGTGCCAGCAGAGAGACAGGGGTGGAGACCCAGTACTTC

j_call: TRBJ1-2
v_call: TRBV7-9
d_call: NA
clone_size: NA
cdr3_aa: CASSFDGGRHHGYTF
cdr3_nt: TGTGCCAGCAGCTTCGACGGCGGGAGGCACCATGGCTACACCTTC

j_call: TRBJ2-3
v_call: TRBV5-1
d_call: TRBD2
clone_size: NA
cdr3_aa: CASSLAASGGRTDTQYF
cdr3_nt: TGCGCCAGCAGCTTGGCGGCTAGCGGGGGACGTACAGATACGCAGTATTTT

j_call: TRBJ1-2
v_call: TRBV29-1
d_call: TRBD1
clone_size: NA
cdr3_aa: CSVEGTGGRGNYGYTF
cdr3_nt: TGCAGCGTTGAAGGGACAGGGGGCAGAGGTAACTATGGCTACACCTTC

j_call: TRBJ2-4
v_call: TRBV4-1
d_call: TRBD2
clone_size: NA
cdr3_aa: CASSQAGGPKNIQYF
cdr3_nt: TGCGCCAGCAGCCAAGCGGGGGGGCCTAAAAACATTCAGTACTTC

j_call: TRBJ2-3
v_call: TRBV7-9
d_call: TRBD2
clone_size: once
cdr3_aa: CASRRTSGGTDTQYF
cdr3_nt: TGTGCCAGCCGACGAACTAGCGGGGGCACAGATACGCAGTATTTT

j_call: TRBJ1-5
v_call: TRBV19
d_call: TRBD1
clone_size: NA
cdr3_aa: CASSLTGSEYQPQHF
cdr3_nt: TGTGCCAGTAGTTTGACAGGGTCTGAATATCAGCCCCAGCATTTT

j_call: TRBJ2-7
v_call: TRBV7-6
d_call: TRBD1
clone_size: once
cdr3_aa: CASSPTGGYEQYF
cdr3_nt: TGTGCCAGCAGCCCAACAGGGGGCTACGAGCAGTACTTC

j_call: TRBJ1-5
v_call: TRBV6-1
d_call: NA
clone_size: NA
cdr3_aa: CASSEPPGPGGNQPQHF
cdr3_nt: TGTGCCAGCAGTGAACCGCCAGGCCCCGGGGGCAATCAGCCCCAGCATTTT

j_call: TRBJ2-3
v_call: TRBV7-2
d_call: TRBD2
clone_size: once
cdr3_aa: CASSLRGAGGETDTQYF
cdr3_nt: TGTGCCAGCAGCCTACGCGGAGCGGGGGGGGAGACAGATACGCAGTATTTT

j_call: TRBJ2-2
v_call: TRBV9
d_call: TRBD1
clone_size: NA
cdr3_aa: CASSPRTGTNTGELFF
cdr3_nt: TGTGCCAGCAGCCCTCGGACAGGGACAAACACCGGGGAGCTGTTTTTT

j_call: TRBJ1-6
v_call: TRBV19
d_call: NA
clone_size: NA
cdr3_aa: CASSMGTGNGSPLHF
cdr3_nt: TGTGCCAGTAGTATGGGCACAGGTAACGGTTCACCCCTCCACTTT

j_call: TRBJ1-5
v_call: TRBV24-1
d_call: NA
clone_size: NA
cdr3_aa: CATSAGNSNQPQHF
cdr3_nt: TGTGCCACCAGTGCGGGTAACAGCAATCAGCCCCAGCATTTT

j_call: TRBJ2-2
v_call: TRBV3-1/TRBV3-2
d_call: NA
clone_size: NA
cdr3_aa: CASSQVVGHSANTGELFF
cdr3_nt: TGTGCCAGCAGCCAAGTTGTGGGACACAGCGCGAACACCGGGGAGCTGTTTTTT

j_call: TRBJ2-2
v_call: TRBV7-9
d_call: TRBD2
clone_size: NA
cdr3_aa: CASSSTSGENTGELFF
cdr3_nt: TGTGCCAGCAGCTCGACTAGCGGGGAGAACACCGGGGAGCTGTTTTTT

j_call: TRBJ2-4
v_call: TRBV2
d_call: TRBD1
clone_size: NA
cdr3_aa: CASGGQQLAKNIQYF
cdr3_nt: TGTGCCAGCGGGGGACAGCAGCTAGCCAAAAACATTCAGTACTTC

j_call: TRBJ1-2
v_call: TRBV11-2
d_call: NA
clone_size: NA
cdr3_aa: CASSLEGRYGYTF
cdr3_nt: TGTGCCAGCAGCTTAGAGGGGCGCTATGGCTACACCTTC

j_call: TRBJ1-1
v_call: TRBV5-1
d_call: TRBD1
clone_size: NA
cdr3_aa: CASTGGNTEAFF
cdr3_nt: TGCGCCAGCACAGGGGGGAACACTGAAGCTTTCTTT

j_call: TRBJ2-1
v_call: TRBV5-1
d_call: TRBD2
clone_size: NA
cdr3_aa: CASSLGLAGLNEQFF
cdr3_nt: TGCGCCAGCAGCTTGGGCCTAGCGGGGCTCAATGAGCAGTTCTTC

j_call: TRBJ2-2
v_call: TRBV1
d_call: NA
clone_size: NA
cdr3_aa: CTSSRGLAGGQGIGELFF
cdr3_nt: TGCACCAGCAGCCGGGGGCTAGCGGGGGGGCAGGGTATCGGGGAGCTGTTTTTT

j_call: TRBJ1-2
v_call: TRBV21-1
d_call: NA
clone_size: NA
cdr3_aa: CASSKGTGDGYTF
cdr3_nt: TGTGCCAGCAGCAAGGGGACAGGGGATGGCTACACCTTC

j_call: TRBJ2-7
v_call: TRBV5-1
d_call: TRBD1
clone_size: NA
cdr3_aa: CASSTDRAYEQYF
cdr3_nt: TGCGCCAGCAGCACCGACAGGGCCTACGAGCAGTACTTC

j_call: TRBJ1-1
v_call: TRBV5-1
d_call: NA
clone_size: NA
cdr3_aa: CASSLAGSRGTEAFF
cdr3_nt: TGCGCCAGCAGCTTGGCCGGCAGTCGAGGCACTGAAGCTTTCTTT

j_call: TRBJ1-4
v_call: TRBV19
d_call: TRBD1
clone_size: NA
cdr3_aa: CASSDRDRGEKLFF
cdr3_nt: TGTGCCAGTAGTGACCGGGACAGGGGCGAAAAACTGTTTTTT

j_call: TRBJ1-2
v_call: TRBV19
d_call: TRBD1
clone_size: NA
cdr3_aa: CASSMGQGGDYGYTF
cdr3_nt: TGTGCCAGTAGTATGGGACAGGGTGGCGACTATGGCTACACCTTC

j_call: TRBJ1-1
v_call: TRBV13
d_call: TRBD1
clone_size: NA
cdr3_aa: CASSLVGGQYTEAFF
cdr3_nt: TGTGCCAGCAGCTTAGTCGGGGGACAGTACACTGAAGCTTTCTTT

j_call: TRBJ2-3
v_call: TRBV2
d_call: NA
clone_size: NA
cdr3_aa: CASSEISSADTQYF
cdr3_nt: TGTGCCAGCAGTGAGATCTCTAGCGCAGATACGCAGTATTTT

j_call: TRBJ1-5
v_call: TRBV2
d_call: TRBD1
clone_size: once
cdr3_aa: CASSQEGASNQPQHF
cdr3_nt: TGTGCCAGCAGCCAAGAGGGGGCAAGCAATCAGCCCCAGCATTTT

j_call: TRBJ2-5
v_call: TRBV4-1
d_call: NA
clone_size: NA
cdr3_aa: CASSHTGGFQETQYF
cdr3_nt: TGCGCCAGCAGCCATACCGGGGGTTTCCAAGAGACCCAGTACTTC

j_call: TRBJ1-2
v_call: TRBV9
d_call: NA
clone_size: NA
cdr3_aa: CASSVTPERNYGYTF
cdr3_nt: TGTGCCAGCAGCGTTACCCCGGAGCGGAACTATGGCTACACCTTC

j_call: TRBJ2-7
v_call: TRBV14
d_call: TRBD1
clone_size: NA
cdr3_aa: CASSHRTGGFYEQYF
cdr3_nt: TGTGCCAGCAGCCATAGGACAGGGGGCTTCTACGAGCAGTACTTC

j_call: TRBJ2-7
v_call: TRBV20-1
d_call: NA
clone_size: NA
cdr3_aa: CSASWVSEAEQYF
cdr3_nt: TGCAGTGCTAGTTGGGTCAGCGAAGCTGAGCAGTACTTC

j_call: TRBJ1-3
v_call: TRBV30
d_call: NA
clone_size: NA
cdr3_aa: CAWSSTGSGNTIYF
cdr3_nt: TGTGCCTGGAGCTCCACAGGGTCCGGAAACACCATATATTTT

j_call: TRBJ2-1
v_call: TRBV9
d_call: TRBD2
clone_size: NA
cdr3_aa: CASSVLAGGNEQFF
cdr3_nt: TGTGCCAGCAGCGTGCTAGCGGGGGGAAATGAGCAGTTCTTC

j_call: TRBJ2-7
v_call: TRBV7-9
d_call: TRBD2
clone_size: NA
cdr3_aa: CASSPGTSGPYEQYF
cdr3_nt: TGTGCCAGCAGCCCAGGGACTAGCGGACCCTACGAGCAGTACTTC

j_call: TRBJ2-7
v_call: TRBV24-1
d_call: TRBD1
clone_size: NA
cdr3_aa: CATRAGTGIYEQYF
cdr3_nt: TGTGCCACCAGAGCCGGGACAGGGATCTACGAGCAGTACTTC

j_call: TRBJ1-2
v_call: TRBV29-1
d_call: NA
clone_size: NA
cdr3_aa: CSVDRAGVDYGYTF
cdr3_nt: TGCAGCGTTGATAGGGCAGGGGTGGACTATGGCTACACCTTC

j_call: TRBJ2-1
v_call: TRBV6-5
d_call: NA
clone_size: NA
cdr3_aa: CASSYSRALSNEQFF
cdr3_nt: TGTGCCAGCAGTTACTCGAGGGCCCTATCCAATGAGCAGTTCTTC

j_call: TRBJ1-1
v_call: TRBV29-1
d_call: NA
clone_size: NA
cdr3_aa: CSVGVGGRSEAFF
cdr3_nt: TGCAGCGTAGGTGTCGGGGGGCGATCTGAAGCTTTCTTT

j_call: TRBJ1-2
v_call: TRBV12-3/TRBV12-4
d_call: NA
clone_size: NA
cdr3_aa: CASSGRRGYGYTF
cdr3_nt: TGTGCCAGCAGCGGGCGACGGGGTTATGGCTACACCTTC

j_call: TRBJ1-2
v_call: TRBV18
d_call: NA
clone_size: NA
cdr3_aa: CASSPGLTYGYTF
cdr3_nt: TGTGCCAGCTCACCGGGACTGACCTATGGCTACACCTTC

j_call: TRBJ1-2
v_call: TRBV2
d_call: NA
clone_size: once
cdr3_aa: CASTERRFNYGYTF
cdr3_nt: TGTGCCAGCACAGAGCGGCGCTTCAATTATGGCTACACCTTC

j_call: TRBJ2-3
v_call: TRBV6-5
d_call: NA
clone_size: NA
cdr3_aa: CASSRGGRLTDTQYF
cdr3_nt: TGTGCCAGCAGTCGCGGGGGCCGGCTCACAGATACGCAGTATTTT

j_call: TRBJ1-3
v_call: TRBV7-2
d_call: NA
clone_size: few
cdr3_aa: CASTLKPGNTIYF
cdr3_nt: TGTGCCAGCACTCTCAAGCCCGGAAACACCATATATTTT

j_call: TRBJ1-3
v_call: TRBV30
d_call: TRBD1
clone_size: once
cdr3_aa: CAWSVLQGPGDTIYF
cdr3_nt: TGTGCCTGGAGTGTCTTACAGGGGCCCGGAGACACCATATATTTT

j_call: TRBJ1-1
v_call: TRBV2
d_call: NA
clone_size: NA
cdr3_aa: CASTLRNTEAFF
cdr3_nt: TGTGCCAGCACCTTGAGGAACACTGAAGCTTTCTTT

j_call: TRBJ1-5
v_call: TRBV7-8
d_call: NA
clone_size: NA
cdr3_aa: CASSYQVEGTRGNQPQHF
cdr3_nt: TGTGCCAGCAGCTACCAAGTGGAAGGTACTAGGGGCAATCAGCCCCAGCATTTT

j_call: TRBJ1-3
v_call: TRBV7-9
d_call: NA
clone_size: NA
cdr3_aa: CASSLGGGTGNTIYF
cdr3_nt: TGTGCCAGCAGCTTAGGTGGAGGCACTGGAAACACCATATATTTT

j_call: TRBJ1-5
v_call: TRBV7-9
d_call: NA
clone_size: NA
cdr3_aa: CASSPDRLKSNQPQHF
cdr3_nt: TGTGCCAGCAGCCCTGACAGGCTCAAAAGCAATCAGCCCCAGCATTTT

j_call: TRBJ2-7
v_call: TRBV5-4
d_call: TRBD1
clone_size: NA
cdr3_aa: CASSGGTDYEQYF
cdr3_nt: TGTGCCAGCAGCGGTGGGACAGACTACGAGCAGTACTTC

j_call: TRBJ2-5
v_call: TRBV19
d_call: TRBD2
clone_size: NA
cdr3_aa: CASSPISRPGLGQETQYF
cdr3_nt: TGTGCCAGTAGTCCAATATCCCGACCGGGACTAGGCCAAGAGACCCAGTACTTC

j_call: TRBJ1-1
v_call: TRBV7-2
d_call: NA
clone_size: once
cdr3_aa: CASSNRQGTEAFF
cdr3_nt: TGTGCCAGCAGCAATAGACAAGGCACTGAAGCTTTCTTT